Listed here is a single T cell receptor (beta chain). Its antigen remains unidentified. The sample belongs to a study of Ad26.COV2.S vaccination and SARS-CoV-2 variants. The CDR3 runs to 14 residues. Between the trimmed V and J ends, which lost 1 base and 0 bases, there was a span of 6 bases. In germline, CDR1 is SGHVT, CDR2 SQSDAQ. General observations from the study: Ad26.COV2.S recipients had broader spike-specific TCRs (P = 0.0014). Vaccine recipients and placebo recipients showed similar non-spike TCR breadth.

Sample treatment: some 19 received Ad26.COV2.S at low or high dose, single or two shots; five or six received placebo; per-sample allocation not given. Day 63 following the first vaccine or placebo injection was when the samples were taken. Within Boston, the person who donated was an adult of 18-55 years. Ad26 vector vaccine expressed Wuhan-strain SARS-CoV-2 spike. This table comes from immunoSEQ multiplex PCR, and its TCRdb copy is limited to in-frame clones, with some not included. The repertoire holds approximately 420,000 clones, around nine tenths seen once, with approximately 3.7% in the top ten.

The receptor's source is a person between 18 and 60 years old who received the Ad26.COV2.S COVID-19 vaccine or a placebo. Sequencing used peripheral blood, obtained in a trial of Ad26.COV2.S vaccine versus placebo. The chain employs TRBV7-4 and TRBJ1-1; D unclear. Here the CDR3 DNA reads TGTGCCAGCAGCTTAGAAGGGATGAACACTGAAGCTTTCTTT. It yields the protein CASSLEGMNTEAFF. The full variable domain, rest sourced from reference TRBV7-4 and TRBJ1-1, is GAGVSQSPRYKVAKRGRDVALRCDSISGHVTLYWYRQTLGQGSEVLTYSQSDAQRDKSGRPSGRFSAERPERSVSTLKIQRTEQGDSAVYLCASSLEGMNTEAFFGQGTRLTVV.